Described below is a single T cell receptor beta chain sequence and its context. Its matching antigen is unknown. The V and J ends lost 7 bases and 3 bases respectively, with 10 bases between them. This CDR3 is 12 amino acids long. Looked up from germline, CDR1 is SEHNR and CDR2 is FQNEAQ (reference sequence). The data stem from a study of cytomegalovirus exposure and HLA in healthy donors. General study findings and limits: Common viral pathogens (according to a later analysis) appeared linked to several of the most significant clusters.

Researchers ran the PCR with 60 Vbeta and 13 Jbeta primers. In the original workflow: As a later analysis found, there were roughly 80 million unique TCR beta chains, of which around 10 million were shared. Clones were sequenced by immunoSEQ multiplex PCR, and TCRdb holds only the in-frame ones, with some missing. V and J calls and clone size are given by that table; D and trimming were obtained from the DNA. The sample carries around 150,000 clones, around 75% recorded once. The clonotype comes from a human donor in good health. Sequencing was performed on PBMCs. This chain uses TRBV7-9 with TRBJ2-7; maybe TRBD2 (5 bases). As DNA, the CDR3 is TGTGCCAGCACCGGGATAAACTACGAGCAGTACTTC. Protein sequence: CASTGINYEQYF.